The sequence of this TCR beta chain was determined in a study of blood T cell repertoires in COVID-19. Study background: The analysed material was cDNA or gDNA that came from T cells, B-cell-depleted T cells, or PBMCs.

Trimming took off 1 base at V and 5 bases at J, with 9 bases between the two ends. Germline V CDR1 and CDR2: SGHDT, YYEEEE. This CDR3 is built from 13 residues. All recovered Cohort 3 donors got two negative PCRs, got clearance, or saw symptom resolution. Produced via immunoSEQ multiplex PCR; TCRdb's table is partial and in-frame only. The sample has about 330,000 clones; around 90% are singletons. What was sequenced was PBMCs or T cells enriched from blood (not recorded which). The chain combines TRBV5-6 with TRBJ1-1; no reliable D call. This clonotype was obtained from a man under 40 who had recovered from COVID-19. The CDR3 here is CASSLQVLTEAFF. The CDR3 nucleotides read TGTGCCAGCAGCTTGCAGGTTCTAACTGAAGCTTTCTTT.